The clone carrying this T cell receptor beta chain was picked up a small number of times. The data belong to a study of blood T cell repertoires in COVID-19. Study context: Acute and convalescent COVID-19 specimens originated in the United States, Italy and Spain. T cells, B-cell-depleted T cells, or PBMCs provided the cDNA or gDNA that served as material.

In germline, CDR1 is SGHRS, CDR2 YFSETQ. V shed 3 bases and J shed 6 bases, with 12 bases lying between them. The CDR3 length is 14 residues. Per the original data handling: Nucleated cell counts were estimated from reference gene primer amplification. Profiled with immunoSEQ multiplex PCR; TCRdb holds only in-frame clones, not every one. V and J calls and clone size are copied from that table; D and trimming were computed from the DNA. Counted here are some 25,000 clones, roughly 79% occurring once; the ten biggest clones make up more than 6.5%. This chain joins TRBV5-1 and TRBJ2-2; D might be TRBD1 (6 bases). The sample comprised peripheral blood. The sequence derives from a man aged 65 to 79 with acute or convalescent COVID-19. The CDR3 sequence: CASSSTRGSGELFF. The CDR3 nucleotides are TGCGCCAGCAGCTCTACCAGGGGCTCCGGGGAGCTGTTTTTT.